These T cell receptor beta chains were read from a single sample in a study of blood T cell repertoires in COVID-19. Using immunoSEQ multiplex PCR, the repertoire was profiled, and TCRdb retains in-frame clones only, with some absent. The sample lists roughly 110,000 clones, 84% occurring once. Material: peripheral blood. The receptors were sampled from an older woman with acute or convalescent COVID-19. The CDR3 runs from the conserved cysteine through the conserved F or W. A D gene is named only where the DNA matches it firmly. Some rows mark clone size as missing; the rest say once, few, many or name a class of expanded clone.

v_call	j_call	cdr3_length	clone_size	d_call	cdr3_aa	cdr3_nt
TRBV7-9	TRBJ1-2	15	.	TRBD1	CASSRDRTGDNGYTF	TGTGCCAGCAGCCGGGATAGGACAGGGGATAACGGCTACACCTTC
TRBV7-3	TRBJ2-3	17	.	TRBD2	CASSLNGPSGSPDTQYF	TGTGCCAGCAGCTTAAACGGGCCTAGCGGGAGCCCAGATACGCAGTATTTT
TRBV5-6	TRBJ1-2	13	.	TRBD1	CASRSRDRDGYTF	TGTGCCAGCAGATCCCGGGACAGGGATGGCTACACCTTC
TRBV5-4	TRBJ1-1	13	.	.	CASSIYIGTEAFF	TGTGCCAGCAGCATCTACATCGGGACTGAAGCTTTCTTT
TRBV29-1	TRBJ2-5	14	.	TRBD1	CSVSTGANQETQYF	TGCAGCGTGTCGACAGGGGCTAATCAAGAGACCCAGTACTTC
TRBV5-1	TRBJ1-1	13	.	TRBD1	CASSLPGGTEAFF	TGCGCCAGCAGCTTACCAGGGGGCACTGAAGCTTTCTTT
TRBV6-2/TRBV6-3	TRBJ2-3	12	.	.	CASSYPGDTQYF	TGTGCCAGCAGTTACCCGGGAGATACGCAGTATTTT
TRBV24-1	TRBJ2-2	16	.	TRBD2	CAPRGRSLGGSGELFF	TGTGCCCCTCGCGGGAGGTCACTAGGGGGATCCGGGGAGCTGTTTTTT
TRBV18	TRBJ1-6	14	few	.	CASSPQPGHQTLHF	TGTGCCAGCTCACCACAGCCAGGTCATCAAACCCTCCACTTT
TRBV24-1	TRBJ2-3	16	few	.	CATSAGLGGITDTQYF	TGTGCCACCAGTGCGGGGTTAGGGGGAATCACAGATACGCAGTATTTT
TRBV7-9	TRBJ1-2	15	.	TRBD1	CASSLGTGDLYGYTF	TGTGCCAGCAGCTTAGGAACAGGGGATCTTTATGGCTACACCTTC
TRBV7-2	TRBJ1-6	15	.	.	CASSLGTVNNSPLHF	TGTGCCAGCAGCTTAGGGACAGTAAATAATTCACCCCTCCACTTT
TRBV28	TRBJ1-1	13	.	.	CASSLGGHTEAFF	TGTGCCAGCAGTCTGGGTGGGCACACTGAAGCTTTCTTT
TRBV6-5	TRBJ1-2	11	.	.	CASVGGQGYTF	TGTGCCAGCGTCGGAGGTCAGGGCTACACCTTC
TRBV19	TRBJ1-2	12	.	.	CASTATNYGYTF	TGTGCCAGTACCGCGACAAACTATGGCTACACCTTC
TRBV18	TRBJ1-6	14	.	TRBD1	CASSPRQGDSPLHF	TGTGCCAGCTCACCCAGGCAGGGGGACTCACCCCTCCACTTT
TRBV18	TRBJ2-7	15	.	.	CASSPIYRDGDEQYF	TGTGCCAGCTCACCAATTTACAGGGACGGCGACGAGCAGTACTTC
TRBV3-1/TRBV3-2	TRBJ2-1	13	many	.	CASSQWPPNEQFF	TGTGCCAGCAGCCAATGGCCCCCAAATGAGCAGTTCTTC
TRBV5-1	TRBJ1-1	16	few	.	CASSAKPSPGGTEAFF	TGCGCCAGCAGCGCGAAGCCCTCACCGGGAGGCACTGAAGCTTTCTTT
TRBV19	TRBJ2-2	17	.	.	CASSSSPTSVNTGELFF	TGTGCCAGTTCTTCAAGCCCGACATCTGTGAACACCGGGGAGCTGTTTTTT
TRBV11-2	TRBJ1-4	14	.	.	CASSSPGGAEKLFF	TGTGCCAGCAGCTCCCCCGGGGGGGCTGAAAAACTGTTTTTT
TRBV19	TRBJ1-4	15	.	TRBD1	CASSLRTGGSEKLFF	TGTGCCAGTAGTCTCCGGACAGGGGGAAGCGAAAAACTGTTTTTT
TRBV6-6	TRBJ1-4	14	.	TRBD1	CASSPTGVAEKLFF	TGTGCCAGCAGCCCGACAGGGGTGGCTGAAAAACTGTTTTTT
TRBV12-3/TRBV12-4	TRBJ2-5	13	.	.	CASRRTPQETQYF	TGTGCCAGCAGACGGACACCCCAAGAGACCCAGTACTTC
TRBV2	TRBJ1-2	14	.	.	CASWGWGPSYGYTF	TGTGCCAGCTGGGGCTGGGGGCCCAGCTATGGCTACACCTTC
TRBV28	TRBJ1-1	18	.	TRBD1	CASSPPSGTGGRSTEAFF	TGTGCCAGCAGTCCCCCTTCCGGGACAGGGGGACGATCCACTGAAGCTTTCTTT
TRBV18	TRBJ2-5	14	.	.	CASSPLDWRETQYF	TGTGCCAGCTCACCATTGGACTGGAGGGAGACCCAGTACTTC
TRBV5-1	TRBJ1-6	17	.	TRBD1	CASSLEGATMINSPLHF	TGCGCCAGCAGCTTGGAGGGGGCTACAATGATTAATTCACCCCTCCACTTT
TRBV4-2	TRBJ2-1	15	once	TRBD1	CASSQRDRGGNEQFF	TGTGCCAGCAGCCAGAGGGACAGGGGCGGCAATGAGCAGTTCTTC
TRBV19	TRBJ1-5	14	.	.	CASSIGGRNQPQHF	TGTGCCAGTAGTATAGGAGGGCGCAATCAGCCCCAGCATTTT
TRBV6-5	TRBJ2-7	15	.	TRBD1	CASSSIGTVRYEQYF	TGTGCCAGCAGTTCGATCGGGACAGTCCGATACGAGCAGTACTTC
TRBV2	TRBJ2-1	17	.	TRBD2	CASSEASGRLTYNEQFF	TGTGCCAGCAGTGAAGCTAGCGGGAGGCTTACCTACAATGAGCAGTTCTTC
TRBV2	TRBJ1-1	16	.	TRBD1	CASRPTGGGFYTEAFF	TGTGCCAGCAGACCCACAGGGGGCGGGTTCTACACTGAAGCTTTCTTT
TRBV27	TRBJ2-7	17	.	TRBD1	CASSSLGGQGLSYEQYF	TGTGCCAGCAGTTCCCTTGGGGGACAGGGGCTCTCCTACGAGCAGTACTTC
TRBV5-5	TRBJ2-7	15	few	.	CASSFSATPPYEQYF	TGTGCCAGCAGCTTTTCCGCGACACCACCCTACGAGCAGTACTTC
TRBV10-1	TRBJ1-1	16	.	.	CASSPFTLGADTEAFF	TGCGCCAGCAGTCCCTTCACGCTGGGGGCTGACACTGAAGCTTTCTTT
TRBV2	TRBJ2-7	13	.	.	CASCGALSYEQYF	TGTGCCAGTTGTGGGGCCCTATCCTACGAGCAGTACTTC
TRBV5-1	TRBJ2-1	19	.	.	CASSPSMLGAGNSYNEQFF	TGCGCCAGCAGCCCGTCGATGTTGGGAGCGGGTAACTCCTACAATGAGCAGTTCTTC
TRBV6-5	TRBJ2-3	15	.	TRBD2	CASSYGLARTDTQYF	TGTGCCAGCAGTTATGGACTAGCGAGAACAGATACGCAGTATTTT
TRBV5-1	TRBJ1-4	14	once	.	CASSPSTTNEKLFF	TGCGCCAGCAGCCCATCAACAACTAATGAAAAACTGTTTTTT
TRBV12-3/TRBV12-4	TRBJ2-3	11	once	.	CASSPSHTQYF	TGTGCCAGCAGTCCCTCCCATACGCAGTATTTT
TRBV28	TRBJ2-5	14	few	TRBD1	CASNEGQGVETQYF	TGTGCCAGCAATGAGGGGCAGGGGGTAGAGACCCAGTACTTC
TRBV29-1	TRBJ2-7	14	.	.	CSVAPPYSAAEQYF	TGCAGCGTTGCCCCCCCGTACTCGGCGGCCGAGCAGTACTTC
TRBV27	TRBJ2-7	16	.	TRBD1	CASSDSRTGVGFEQYF	TGTGCCAGCAGTGACTCCCGGACAGGGGTAGGTTTCGAGCAGTACTTC
TRBV19	TRBJ1-2	13	.	.	CASSSRGNYGYTF	TGTGCCAGTAGTTCCCGGGGTAACTATGGCTACACCTTC
TRBV6-6	TRBJ2-5	14	.	TRBD1	CASSPRQGKETQYF	TGTGCCAGCAGTCCGCGACAGGGAAAAGAGACCCAGTACTTC
TRBV14	TRBJ1-3	14	.	.	CASSPRHSGNTIYF	TGTGCCAGCAGCCCCCGACACTCTGGAAACACCATATATTTT
TRBV28	TRBJ1-2	15	once	.	CASSLIGGEVDGYTF	TGTGCCAGCAGTTTAATCGGCGGGGAGGTTGATGGCTACACCTTC
TRBV30	TRBJ1-3	16	.	TRBD1	CAWRRPGTGAGNTIYF	TGTGCCTGGAGGAGACCTGGGACAGGAGCGGGAAACACCATATATTTT
TRBV4-1	TRBJ2-2	16	.	.	CASSQESAGNTGELFF	TGCGCCAGCAGCCAAGAATCCGCGGGGAACACCGGGGAGCTGTTTTTT
TRBV6-2/TRBV6-3	TRBJ2-5	15	.	TRBD2	CASSFLGTSGETQYF	TGTGCCAGCAGTTTCCTCGGGACTAGTGGGGAGACCCAGTACTTC
TRBV5-1	TRBJ2-7	15	.	TRBD2	CASSTTSGTSYEQYF	TGCGCCAGCAGCACGACTAGCGGAACCTCCTACGAGCAGTACTTC
TRBV5-1	TRBJ2-1	16	.	.	CASSFEGIPSYNEQFF	TGCGCCAGCAGCTTCGAGGGAATACCCTCCTACAATGAGCAGTTCTTC
TRBV11-2	TRBJ2-7	16	.	TRBD1	CASSNIRGQGSYEQYF	TGTGCCAGCAGCAACATCCGGGGACAGGGCTCCTACGAGCAGTACTTC
TRBV19	TRBJ1-1	15	once	.	CASSVSGVLNTEAFF	TGTGCCAGTAGCGTCTCAGGGGTTCTGAACACTGAAGCTTTCTTT
TRBV7-2	TRBJ2-5	18	.	TRBD1	CASSRYGRGRPPKETQYF	TGTGCCAGCAGCCGCTATGGCAGGGGGCGGCCCCCCAAAGAGACCCAGTACTTC
TRBV7-2	TRBJ2-2	15	.	.	CASSLARAGSGELFF	TGTGCCAGCAGCTTAGCGCGGGCGGGTTCCGGGGAGCTGTTTTTT
TRBV7-2	TRBJ1-2	14	.	.	CASSSPGRHYGYTF	TGTGCCAGCAGCTCCCCAGGCCGGCACTATGGCTACACCTTC
TRBV27	TRBJ2-5	17	.	TRBD2	CASSSLAGGLSQETQYF	TGTGCCAGCAGTTCGCTAGCGGGGGGGCTTAGCCAAGAGACCCAGTACTTC
TRBV12-3/TRBV12-4	TRBJ2-2	12	.	.	CASSPDTGELFF	TGTGCCAGCAGTCCCGACACCGGGGAGCTGTTTTTT